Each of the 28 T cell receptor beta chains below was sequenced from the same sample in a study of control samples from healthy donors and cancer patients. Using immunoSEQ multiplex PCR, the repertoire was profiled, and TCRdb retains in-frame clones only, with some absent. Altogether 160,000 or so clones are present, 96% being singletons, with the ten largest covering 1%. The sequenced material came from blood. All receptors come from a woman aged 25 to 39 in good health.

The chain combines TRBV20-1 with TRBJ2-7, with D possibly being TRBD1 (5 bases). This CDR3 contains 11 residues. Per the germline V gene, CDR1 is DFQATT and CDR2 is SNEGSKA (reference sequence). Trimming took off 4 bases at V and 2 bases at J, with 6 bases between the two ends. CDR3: CSATRAYEQYF. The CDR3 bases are TGCAGTGCTACCAGGGCCTACGAGCAGTACTTC.

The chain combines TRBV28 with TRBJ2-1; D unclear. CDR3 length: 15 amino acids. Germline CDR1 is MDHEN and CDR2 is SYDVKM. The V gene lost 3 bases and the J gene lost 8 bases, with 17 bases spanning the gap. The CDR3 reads CASSFELVAADEQFF. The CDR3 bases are TGTGCCAGCAGTTTCGAGTTGGTCGCGGCGGATGAGCAGTTCTTC.

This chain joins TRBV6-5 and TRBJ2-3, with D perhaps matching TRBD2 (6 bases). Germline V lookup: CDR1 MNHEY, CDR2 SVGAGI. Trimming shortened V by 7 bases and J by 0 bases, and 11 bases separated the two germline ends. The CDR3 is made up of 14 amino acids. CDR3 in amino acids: CASKVSGSTDTQYF. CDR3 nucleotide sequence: TGTGCCAGCAAGGTCAGCGGGAGCACAGATACGCAGTATTTT.

Written as DNA, the CDR3 is TGTGCCAGTCACAGGGAGTTGTTTGAAAAACTGTTTTTT. This encodes CASHRELFEKLFF. J is TRBJ1-4 and V is TRBV2; TRBD1 is a possible D gene (6 bases). This CDR3 is 13 amino acids long. Germline V CDR1 and CDR2: SNHLY, FYNNEI. The V gene lost 9 bases and the J gene lost 7 bases, with 15 bases spanning the gap.

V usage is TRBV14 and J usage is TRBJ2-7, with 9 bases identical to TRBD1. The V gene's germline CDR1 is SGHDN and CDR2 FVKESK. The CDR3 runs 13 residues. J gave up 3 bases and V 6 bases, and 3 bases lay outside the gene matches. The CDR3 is CASRGTGSYEQYF. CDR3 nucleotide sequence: TGTGCCAGCAGAGGGACAGGGAGCTACGAGCAGTACTTC.

CDR3 in amino acids: CASSPRGGNNSPLHF. CDR3 nucleotide sequence: TGTGCCAGCTCACCACGAGGGGGAAATAATTCACCCCTCCACTTT. The chain has TRBV18 and TRBJ1-6; D is possibly TRBD1 (6 bases). V was trimmed by 1 base and J by 5 bases, leaving 9 bases between them. This CDR3 contains 15 residues. Germline-derived CDR1 and CDR2 are KGHSH and LQKENI.

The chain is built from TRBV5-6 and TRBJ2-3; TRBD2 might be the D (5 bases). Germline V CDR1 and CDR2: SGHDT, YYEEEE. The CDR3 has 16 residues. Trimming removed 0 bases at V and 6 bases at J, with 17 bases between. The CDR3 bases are TGTGCCAGCAGCTTGGTGGGAGATCCAAGTTCGGATACGCAGTATTTT. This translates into CASSLVGDPSSDTQYF.

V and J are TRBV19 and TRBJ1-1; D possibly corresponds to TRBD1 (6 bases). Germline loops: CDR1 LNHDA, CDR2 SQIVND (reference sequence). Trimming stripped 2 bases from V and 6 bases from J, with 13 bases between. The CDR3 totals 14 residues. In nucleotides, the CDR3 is TGTGCCAGTAGTATACAGAGAGGGGGGGCTGAAGCTTTCTTT. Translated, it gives CASSIQRGGAEAFF.

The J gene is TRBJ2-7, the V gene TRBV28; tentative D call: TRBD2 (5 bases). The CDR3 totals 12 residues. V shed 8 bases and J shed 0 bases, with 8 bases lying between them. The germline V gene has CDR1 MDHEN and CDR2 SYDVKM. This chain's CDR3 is CASGGRSYEQYF. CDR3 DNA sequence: TGTGCCAGCGGAGGCCGCTCCTACGAGCAGTACTTC.

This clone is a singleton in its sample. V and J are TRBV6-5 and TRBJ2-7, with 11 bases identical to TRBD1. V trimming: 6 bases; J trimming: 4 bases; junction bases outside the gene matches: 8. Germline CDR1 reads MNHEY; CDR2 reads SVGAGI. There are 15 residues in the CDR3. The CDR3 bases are TGTGCCAGCAGCCCCGGGGGACAGGGGGTGTACGAGCAGTACTTC. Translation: CASSPGGQGVYEQYF.

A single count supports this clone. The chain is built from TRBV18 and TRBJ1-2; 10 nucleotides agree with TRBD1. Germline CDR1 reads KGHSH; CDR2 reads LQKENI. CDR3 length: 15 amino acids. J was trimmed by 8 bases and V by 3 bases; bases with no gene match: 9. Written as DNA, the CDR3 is TGTGCCAGCTCACCGCAAAGAGGACAGGGGGAAGGCTACACCTTC. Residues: CASSPQRGQGEGYTF. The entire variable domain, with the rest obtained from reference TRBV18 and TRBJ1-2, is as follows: NAGVMQNPRHLVRRRGQEARLRCSPMKGHSHVYWYRQLPEEGLKFMVYLQKENIIDESGMPKERFSAEFPKEGPSILRIQQVVRGDSAAYFCASSPQRGQGEGYTFGSGTRLTVV.

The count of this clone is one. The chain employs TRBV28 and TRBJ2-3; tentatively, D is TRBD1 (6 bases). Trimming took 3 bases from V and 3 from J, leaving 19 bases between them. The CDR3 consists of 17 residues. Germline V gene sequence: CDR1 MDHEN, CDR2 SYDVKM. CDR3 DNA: TGTGCCAGCAGTTTGTTAGGGACACCGTTGATGACAGATACGCAGTATTTT. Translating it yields CASSLLGTPLMTDTQYF. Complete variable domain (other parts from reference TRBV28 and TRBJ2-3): DVKVTQSSRYLVKRTGEKVFLECVQDMDHENMFWYRQDPGLGLRLIYFSYDVKMKEKGDIPEGYSVSREKKERFSLILESASTNQTSMYLCASSLLGTPLMTDTQYFGPGTRLTVL.

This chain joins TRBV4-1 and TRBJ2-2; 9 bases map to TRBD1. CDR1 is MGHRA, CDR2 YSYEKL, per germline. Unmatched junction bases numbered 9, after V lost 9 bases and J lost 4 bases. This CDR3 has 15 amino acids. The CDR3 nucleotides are TGCGCCAGTCAACGCGGGACAGGGCTCACCGGGGAGCTGTTTTTT. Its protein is CASQRGTGLTGELFF.

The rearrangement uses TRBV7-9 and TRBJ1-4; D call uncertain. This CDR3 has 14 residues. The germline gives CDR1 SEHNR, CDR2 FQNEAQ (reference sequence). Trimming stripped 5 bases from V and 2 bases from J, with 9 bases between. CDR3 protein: CASSPVSTNEKLFF. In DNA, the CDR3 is TGTGCCAGCAGCCCGGTTTCCACTAATGAAAAACTGTTTTTT.

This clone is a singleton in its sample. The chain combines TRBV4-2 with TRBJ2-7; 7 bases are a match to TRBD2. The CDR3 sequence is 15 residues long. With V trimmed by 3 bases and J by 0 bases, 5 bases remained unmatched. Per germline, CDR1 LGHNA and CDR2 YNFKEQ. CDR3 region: CASSQYGGGSYEQYF. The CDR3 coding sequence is TGTGCCAGCAGCCAGTATGGGGGGGGCTCCTACGAGCAGTACTTC.

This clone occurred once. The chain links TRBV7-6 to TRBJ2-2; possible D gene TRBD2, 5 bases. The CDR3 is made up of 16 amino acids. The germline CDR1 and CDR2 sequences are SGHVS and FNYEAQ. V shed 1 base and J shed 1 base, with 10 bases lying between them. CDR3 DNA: TGTGCCAGCAGCTTAGGCACGGGATGGAACACCGGGGAGCTGTTTTTT. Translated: CASSLGTGWNTGELFF.

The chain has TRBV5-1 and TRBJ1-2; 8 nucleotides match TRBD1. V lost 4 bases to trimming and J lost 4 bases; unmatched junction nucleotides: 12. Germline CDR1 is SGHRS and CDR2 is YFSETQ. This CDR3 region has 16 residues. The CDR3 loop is CASSGGTGGRFYGYTF. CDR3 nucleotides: TGCGCCAGCAGCGGCGGGACAGGCGGACGATTCTATGGCTACACCTTC.

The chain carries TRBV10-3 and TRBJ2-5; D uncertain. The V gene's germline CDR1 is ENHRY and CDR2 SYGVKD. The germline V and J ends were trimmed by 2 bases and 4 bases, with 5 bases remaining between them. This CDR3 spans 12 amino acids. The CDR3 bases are TGTGCCATCAGTGAGCCAGCAGAGACCCAGTACTTC. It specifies CAISEPAETQYF.

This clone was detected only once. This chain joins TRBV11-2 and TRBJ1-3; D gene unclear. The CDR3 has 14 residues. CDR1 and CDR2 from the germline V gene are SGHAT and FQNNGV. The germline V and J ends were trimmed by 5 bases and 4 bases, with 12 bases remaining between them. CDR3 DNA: TGTGCCAGCAGCGCCATTAGTGCGGGAAACACCATATATTTT. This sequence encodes CASSAISAGNTIYF. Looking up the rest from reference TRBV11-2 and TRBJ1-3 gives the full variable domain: EAGVAQSPRYKIIEKRQSVAFWCNPISGHATLYWYQQILGQGPKLLIQFQNNGVVDDSQLPKDRFSAERLKGVDSTLKIQPAKLEDSAVYLCASSAISAGNTIYFGEGSWLTVV.

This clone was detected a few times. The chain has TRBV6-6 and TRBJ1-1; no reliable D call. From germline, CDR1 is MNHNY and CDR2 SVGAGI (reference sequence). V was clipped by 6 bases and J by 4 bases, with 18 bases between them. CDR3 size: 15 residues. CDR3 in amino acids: CASRHGEVTGTEAFF. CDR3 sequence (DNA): TGTGCCAGCAGACACGGAGAGGTAACGGGCACTGAAGCTTTCTTT.

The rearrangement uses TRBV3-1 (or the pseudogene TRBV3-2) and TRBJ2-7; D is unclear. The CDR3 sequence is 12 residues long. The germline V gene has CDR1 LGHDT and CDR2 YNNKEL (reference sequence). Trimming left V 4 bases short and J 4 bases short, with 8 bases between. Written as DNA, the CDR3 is TGTGCCAGCAGCCGAGCCTTATACGAGCAGTACTTC. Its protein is CASSRALYEQYF.

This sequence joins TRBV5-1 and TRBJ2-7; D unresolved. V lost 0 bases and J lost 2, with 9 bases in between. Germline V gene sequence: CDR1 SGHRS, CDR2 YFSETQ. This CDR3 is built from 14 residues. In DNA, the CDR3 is TGCGCCAGCAGCTTGGTGGAGAAGACCTACGAGCAGTACTTC. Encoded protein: CASSLVEKTYEQYF.

The CDR3 DNA is TGTGCCAGCTCACCATTTCAGGGGCGCTCTGGGGCCAACGTCCTGACTTTC. Translating it yields CASSPFQGRSGANVLTF. This chain joins TRBV18 and TRBJ2-6, with D perhaps TRBD1 (6 bases). The length of the CDR3 is 17 residues. The V gene's germline CDR1 is KGHSH and CDR2 LQKENI. Trimming took 2 bases from V and 0 from J, leaving 11 bases between them.

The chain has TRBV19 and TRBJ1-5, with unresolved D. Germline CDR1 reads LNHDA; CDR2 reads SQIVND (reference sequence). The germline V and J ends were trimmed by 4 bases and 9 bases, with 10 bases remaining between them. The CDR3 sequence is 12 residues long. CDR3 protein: CASSTTFGPQHF. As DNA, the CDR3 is TGTGCCAGTAGTACGACATTTGGGCCCCAGCATTTT.

CDR3 DNA: TGTGCCAGCAGTCAACTTGAGGACACTGAAGCTTTCTTT. Its protein product is CASSQLEDTEAFF. V is TRBV27 and J is TRBJ1-1; D not certain. V gave up 5 bases and J gave up 3 bases, with 10 bases separating them. Germline lookup yields CDR1 MNHEY and CDR2 SMNVEV (reference sequence). There are 13 residues in the CDR3.

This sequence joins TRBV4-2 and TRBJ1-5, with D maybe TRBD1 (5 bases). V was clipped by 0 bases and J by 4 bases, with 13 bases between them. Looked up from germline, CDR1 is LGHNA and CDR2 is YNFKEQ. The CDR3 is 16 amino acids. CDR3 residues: CASSQEGAGVNQPQHF. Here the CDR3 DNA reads TGTGCCAGCAGCCAAGAGGGTGCGGGGGTAAATCAGCCCCAGCATTTT.

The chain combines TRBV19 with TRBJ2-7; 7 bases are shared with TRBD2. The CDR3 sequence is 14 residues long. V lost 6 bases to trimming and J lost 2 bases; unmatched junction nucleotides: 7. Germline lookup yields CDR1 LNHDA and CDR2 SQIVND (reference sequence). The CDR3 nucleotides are TGTGCCAGTAGGAGCAGCGGGAACCCCTACGAGCAGTACTTC. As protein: CASRSSGNPYEQYF.

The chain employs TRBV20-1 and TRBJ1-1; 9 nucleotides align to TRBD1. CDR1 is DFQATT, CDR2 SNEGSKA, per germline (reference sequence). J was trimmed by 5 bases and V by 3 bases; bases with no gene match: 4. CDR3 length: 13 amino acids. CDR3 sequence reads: CSASWTGDTEAFF. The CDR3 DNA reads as TGCAGTGCTAGTTGGACAGGGGATACTGAAGCTTTCTTT.